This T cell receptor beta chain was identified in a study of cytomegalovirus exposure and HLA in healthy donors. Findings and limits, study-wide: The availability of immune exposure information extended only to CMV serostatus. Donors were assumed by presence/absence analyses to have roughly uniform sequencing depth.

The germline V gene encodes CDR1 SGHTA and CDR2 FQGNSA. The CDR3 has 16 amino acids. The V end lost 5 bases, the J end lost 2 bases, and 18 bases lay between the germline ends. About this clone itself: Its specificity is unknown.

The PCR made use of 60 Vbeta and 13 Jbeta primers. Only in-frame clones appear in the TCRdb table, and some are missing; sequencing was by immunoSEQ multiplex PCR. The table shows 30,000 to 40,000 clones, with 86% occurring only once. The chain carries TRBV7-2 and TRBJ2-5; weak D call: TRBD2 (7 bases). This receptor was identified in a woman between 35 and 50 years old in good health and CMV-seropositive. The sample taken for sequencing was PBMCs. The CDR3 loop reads CASSGVGGARQETQYF. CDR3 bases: TGTGCCAGCAGCGGGGTGGGGGGGGCTCGTCAAGAGACCCAGTACTTC.